This T cell receptor beta chain was recorded in a study of blood T cell repertoires in COVID-19. Assay used: immunoSEQ multiplex PCR; TCRdb lists only in-frame clones, some missing. The table records about 140,000 clones, approximately 80% of them present only once. CDR1 and CDR2 from the germline V gene are SEHNR and FQNEAQ (reference sequence). This CDR3 contains 15 residues. V lost 5 bases and J 4 bases, leaving 12 bases between the germline ends. The sequence came from a human donor in a cohort sampled during active COVID-19. V is TRBV7-9 and J is TRBJ2-6; no clear D. Sequenced material: peripheral blood. CDR3 DNA sequence: TGTGCCAGCAGCCACCAGATTCCCGGGGCCAACGTCCTGACTTTC. Its translation is CASSHQIPGANVLTF.